A selection of T cell receptor beta chains follows, all from one sample in a study of CD8 T cells in Susac syndrome. TCRdb re-called the immunoSEQ multiplex PCR reads through MiXCR, storing one row per CDR3 protein. The profile covers 100,000 to 150,000 distinct CDR3 sequences, with 85% to 95% appearing a single time and around 0.3% taken by the ten largest. The sample consisted of CD8+ T cells from PBMCs. These receptors all stem from a human donor with multiple sclerosis. The CDR3 runs from the conserved cysteine through the conserved F or W. The D gene is left open where the match is weak. Not every row has a clone size; where given, it reads once, few, many or a size class.

cdr3_aa	cdr3_nt	cdr3_length	v_call	j_call	d_call	clone_size
CASSSGTVKNIQYF	TGTGCCAGCAGCTCCGGGACAGTTAAAAACATTCAGTACTTC	14	TRBV13	TRBJ2-4	TRBD1	-
CSARGSDMAKNIQYF	TGCAGTGCTAGGGGTTCGGATATGGCCAAAAACATTCAGTACTTC	15	TRBV20-1	TRBJ2-4	-	once
CASSVRRTGGTTGELFF	TGTGCCAGCAGCGTAAGGAGGACAGGGGGGACCACCGGGGAGCTGTTTTTT	17	TRBV9	TRBJ2-2	TRBD1	-
CSVVTGDGYTF	TGCAGCGTTGTCACAGGGGATGGCTACACCTTC	11	TRBV29-1	TRBJ1-2	TRBD1	-
CASSLTGSSTDTQYF	TGTGCCAGCAGTCTGACGGGCAGTAGCACAGATACGCAGTATTTT	15	TRBV12-3/TRBV12-4	TRBJ2-3	-	few
CSVAGTGAIYNEQFF	TGCAGCGTTGCCGGGACAGGGGCGATCTACAATGAGCAGTTCTTC	15	TRBV29-1	TRBJ2-1	TRBD1	once
CAWTQGQGDEQFF	TGTGCCTGGACACAGGGACAGGGTGATGAGCAGTTCTTC	13	TRBV30	TRBJ2-1	TRBD1	-
CASSHFSDGELFF	TGTGCCAGCAGCCACTTCTCCGACGGGGAGCTGTTTTTT	13	TRBV5-5	TRBJ2-2	-	-
CASSLTGRLAGGSYNEQFF	TGTGCCAGCAGCTTAACAGGTCGACTAGCGGGGGGATCATACAATGAGCAGTTCTTC	19	TRBV7-3	TRBJ2-1	TRBD2	-
CAINGQGDTEAFF	TGTGCCATCAATGGACAGGGGGACACTGAAGCTTTCTTT	13	TRBV10-3	TRBJ1-1	TRBD1	-
CASSQTSGRADTQYF	TGTGCCAGCAGCCAGACTAGCGGGAGAGCAGATACGCAGTATTTT	15	TRBV12-3/TRBV12-4	TRBJ2-3	TRBD2	-
CASRGGRGTDTQYF	TGTGCCAGCAGGGGGGGGAGGGGCACAGATACGCAGTATTTT	14	TRBV2	TRBJ2-3	TRBD2	-
CASSPGPGFLETQYF	TGTGCCAGCAGCCCCGGGCCGGGGTTTTTGGAGACCCAGTACTTC	15	TRBV5-4	TRBJ2-5	-	-
CSARDFLASKNIQYF	TGCAGTGCTAGAGATTTCCTGGCGTCCAAAAACATTCAGTACTTC	15	TRBV20-1	TRBJ2-4	-	-
CASSLEGRTTYEQYF	TGTGCCAGCAGCTTAGAGGGACGGACGACCTACGAGCAGTACTTC	15	TRBV11-2	TRBJ2-7	-	once
CASTGPGELFF	TGTGCCAGCACAGGCCCCGGGGAGCTGTTTTTT	11	TRBV21-1	TRBJ2-2	-	-
CASSLGANQPQHF	TGTGCCAGCAGTTTGGGGGCCAATCAGCCCCAGCATTTT	13	TRBV28	TRBJ1-5	-	few